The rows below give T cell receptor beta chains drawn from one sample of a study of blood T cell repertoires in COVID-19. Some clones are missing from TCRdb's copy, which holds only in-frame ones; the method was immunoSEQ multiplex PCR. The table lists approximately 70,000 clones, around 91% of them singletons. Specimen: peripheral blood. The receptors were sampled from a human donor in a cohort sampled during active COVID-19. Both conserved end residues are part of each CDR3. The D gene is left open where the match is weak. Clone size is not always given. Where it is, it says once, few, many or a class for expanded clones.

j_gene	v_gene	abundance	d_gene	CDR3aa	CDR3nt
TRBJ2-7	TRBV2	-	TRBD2	CASSAGLADPYEQYF	TGTGCCAGCAGTGCGGGACTAGCGGACCCCTACGAGCAGTACTTC
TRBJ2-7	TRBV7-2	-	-	CASSSNLGHTYEQYF	TGTGCCAGCAGCTCCAATCTGGGACATACCTACGAGCAGTACTTC
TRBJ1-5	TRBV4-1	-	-	CASSQEPPQNNQPQHF	TGCGCCAGCAGCCAAGAACCCCCACAGAATAATCAGCCCCAGCATTTT
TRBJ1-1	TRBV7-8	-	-	CASSLQLNTEAFF	TGTGCCAGCAGCTTACAGTTGAACACTGAAGCTTTCTTT
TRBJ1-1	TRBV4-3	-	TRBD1	CASSQPGQAVRAFF	TGCGCCAGCAGCCAACCGGGACAGGCAGTAAGAGCTTTCTTT
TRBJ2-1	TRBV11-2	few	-	CASSPMASRREQFF	TGTGCCAGCAGCCCTATGGCCAGCAGGCGTGAGCAGTTCTTC
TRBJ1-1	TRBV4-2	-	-	CASSQSALVRNTEAFF	TGTGCCAGCAGCCAATCCGCACTAGTCCGGAACACTGAAGCTTTCTTT
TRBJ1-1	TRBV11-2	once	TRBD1	CASSLSQGAKNTEAFF	TGTGCCAGCAGCCTTTCACAGGGGGCGAAGAACACTGAAGCTTTCTTT
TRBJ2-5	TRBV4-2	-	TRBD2	CASSQTGLAGAETQYF	TGTGCCAGCAGCCAGACGGGACTAGCGGGGGCGGAGACCCAGTACTTC
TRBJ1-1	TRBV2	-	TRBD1	CASSGQGGTEAFF	TGTGCCAGCAGTGGACAGGGTGGGACTGAAGCTTTCTTT
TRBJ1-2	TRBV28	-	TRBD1	CASSSAGVGTGKGYTF	TGTGCCAGCAGTTCTGCGGGGGTTGGGACAGGGAAAGGCTACACCTTC
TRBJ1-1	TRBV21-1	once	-	CASSKDWTEAFF	TGTGCCAGCAGCAAAGACTGGACTGAAGCTTTCTTT
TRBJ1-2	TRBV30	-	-	CAFRRGNDYGYTF	TGTGCCTTCCGAAGGGGGAACGACTATGGCTACACCTTC